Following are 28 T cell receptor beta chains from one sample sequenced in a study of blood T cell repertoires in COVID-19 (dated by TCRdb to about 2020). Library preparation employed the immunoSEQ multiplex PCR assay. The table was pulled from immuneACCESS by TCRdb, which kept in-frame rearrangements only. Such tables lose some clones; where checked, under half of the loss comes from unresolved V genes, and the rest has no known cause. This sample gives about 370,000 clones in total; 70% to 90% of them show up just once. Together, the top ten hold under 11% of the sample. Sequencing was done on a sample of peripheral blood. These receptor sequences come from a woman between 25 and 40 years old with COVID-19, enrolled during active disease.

CDR3 bases: TGCGCCAGCAGCCAAGATTCGACAGAAGGATATGGCTACACCTTC. As protein: CASSQDSTEGYGYTF. V gene TRBV4-3 combines with J gene TRBJ1-2; D might be TRBD1 (5 bases). Between the trimmed V and J ends, which lost 0 bases and 5 bases, there was a span of 13 bases. The CDR3 loop spans 15 amino acids. Germline assignment: CDR1 LGHNA and CDR2 YSLEER.

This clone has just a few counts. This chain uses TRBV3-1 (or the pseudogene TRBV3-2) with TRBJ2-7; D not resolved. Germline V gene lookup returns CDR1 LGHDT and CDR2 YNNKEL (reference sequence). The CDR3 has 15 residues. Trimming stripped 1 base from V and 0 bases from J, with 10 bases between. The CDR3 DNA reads TGTGCCAGCAGCCAAGCTCAAGCGCTCTCCTACGAGCAGTACTTC. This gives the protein CASSQAQALSYEQYF.

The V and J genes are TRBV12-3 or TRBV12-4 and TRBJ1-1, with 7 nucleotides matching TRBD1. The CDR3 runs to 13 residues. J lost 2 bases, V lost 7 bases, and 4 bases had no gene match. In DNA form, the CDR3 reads TGTGCCAGCAATCAGGGGGGAAACACTGAAGCTTTCTTT. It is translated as CASNQGGNTEAFF.

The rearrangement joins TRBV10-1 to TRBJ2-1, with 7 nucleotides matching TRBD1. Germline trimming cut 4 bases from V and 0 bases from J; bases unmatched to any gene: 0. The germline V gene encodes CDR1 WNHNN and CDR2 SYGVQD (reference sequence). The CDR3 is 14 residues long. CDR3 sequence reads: CASSGDSSYNEQFF. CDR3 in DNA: TGCGCCAGCAGTGGGGACAGCTCCTACAATGAGCAGTTCTTC.

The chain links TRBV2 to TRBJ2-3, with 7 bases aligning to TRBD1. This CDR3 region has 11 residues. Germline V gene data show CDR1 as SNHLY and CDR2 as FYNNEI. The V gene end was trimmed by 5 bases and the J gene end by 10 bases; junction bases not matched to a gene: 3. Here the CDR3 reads CASSPQGPQYF. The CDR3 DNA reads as TGTGCCAGCAGTCCACAGGGGCCGCAGTATTTT.

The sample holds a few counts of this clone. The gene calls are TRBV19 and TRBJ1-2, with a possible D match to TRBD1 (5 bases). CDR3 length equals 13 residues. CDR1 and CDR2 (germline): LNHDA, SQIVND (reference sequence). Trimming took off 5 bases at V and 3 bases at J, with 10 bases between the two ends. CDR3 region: CASSGGTYYGYTF. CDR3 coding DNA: TGTGCCAGTAGTGGCGGGACCTACTATGGCTACACCTTC.

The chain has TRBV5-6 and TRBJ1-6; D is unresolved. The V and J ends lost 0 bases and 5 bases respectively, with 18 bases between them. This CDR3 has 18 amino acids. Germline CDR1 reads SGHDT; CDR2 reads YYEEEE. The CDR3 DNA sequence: TGTGCCAGCAGCTTGGGAAGCCTGGGTCGGACTCATAATTCACCCCTCCACTTT. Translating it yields CASSLGSLGRTHNSPLHF.

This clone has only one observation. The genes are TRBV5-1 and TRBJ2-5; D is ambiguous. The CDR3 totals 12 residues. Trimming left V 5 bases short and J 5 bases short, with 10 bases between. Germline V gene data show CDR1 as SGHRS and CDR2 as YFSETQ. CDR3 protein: CASSPLAETQYF. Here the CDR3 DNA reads TGCGCCAGCAGTCCCCTCGCGGAGACCCAGTACTTC.

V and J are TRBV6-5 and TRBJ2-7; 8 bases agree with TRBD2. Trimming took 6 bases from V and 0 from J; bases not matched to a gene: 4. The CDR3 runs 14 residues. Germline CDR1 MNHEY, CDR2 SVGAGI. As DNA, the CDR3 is TGTGCCAGCAGCCTCGCGGGGGGCTCCTACGAGCAGTACTTC. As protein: CASSLAGGSYEQYF.

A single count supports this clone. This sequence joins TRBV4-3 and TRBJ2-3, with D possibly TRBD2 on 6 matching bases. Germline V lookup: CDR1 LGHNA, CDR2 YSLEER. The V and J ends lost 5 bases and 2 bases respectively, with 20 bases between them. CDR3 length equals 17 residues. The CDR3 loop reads CASSGGVAGTPTDTQYF. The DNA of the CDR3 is TGCGCCAGCAGCGGCGGAGTGGCGGGAACACCCACAGATACGCAGTATTTT.

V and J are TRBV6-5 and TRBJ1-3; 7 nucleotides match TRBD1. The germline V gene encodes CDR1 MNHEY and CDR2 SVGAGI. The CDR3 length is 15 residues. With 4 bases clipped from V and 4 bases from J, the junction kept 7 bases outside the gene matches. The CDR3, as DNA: TGTGCCAGCAGTTTCGCGCCGGGACAGGGAAACACCATATATTTT. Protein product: CASSFAPGQGNTIYF.

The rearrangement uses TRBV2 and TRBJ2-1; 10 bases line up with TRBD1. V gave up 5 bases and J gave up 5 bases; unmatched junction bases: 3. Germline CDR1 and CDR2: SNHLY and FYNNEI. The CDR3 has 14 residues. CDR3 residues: CASSWDRGDNEQFF. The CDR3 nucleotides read TGTGCCAGCAGTTGGGACAGGGGCGACAATGAGCAGTTCTTC. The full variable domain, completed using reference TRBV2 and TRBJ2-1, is EPEVTQTPSHQVTQMGQEVILRCVPISNHLYFYWYRQILGQKVEFLVSFYNNEISEKSEIFDDQFSVERPDGSNFTLKIRSTKLEDSAMYFCASSWDRGDNEQFFGPGTRLTVL.

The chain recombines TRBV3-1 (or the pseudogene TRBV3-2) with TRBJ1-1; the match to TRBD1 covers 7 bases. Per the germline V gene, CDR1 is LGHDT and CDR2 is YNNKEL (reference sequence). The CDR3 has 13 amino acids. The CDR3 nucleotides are TGTGCGACCCGGACAGGATCGAACACTGAAGCTTTCTTT. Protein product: CATRTGSNTEAFF.

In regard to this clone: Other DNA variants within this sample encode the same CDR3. This CDR3 reads CASSSSGRADTQYF. Here the CDR3 DNA reads TGTGCCAGCAGTTCTAGCGGGAGGGCGGATACGCAGTATTTT. The chain combines TRBV28 with TRBJ2-3, with 12 bases that match TRBD2. There are 14 residues in the CDR3. V trimming: 4 bases; J trimming: 6 bases; junction bases outside the gene matches: 2. Germline V lookup: CDR1 MDHEN, CDR2 SYDVKM.

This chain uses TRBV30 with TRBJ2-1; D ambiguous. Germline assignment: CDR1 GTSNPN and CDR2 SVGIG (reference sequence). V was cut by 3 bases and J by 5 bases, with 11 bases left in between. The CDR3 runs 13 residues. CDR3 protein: CAWSPTVNNEQFF. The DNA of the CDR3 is TGTGCCTGGAGCCCGACTGTCAACAATGAGCAGTTCTTC.

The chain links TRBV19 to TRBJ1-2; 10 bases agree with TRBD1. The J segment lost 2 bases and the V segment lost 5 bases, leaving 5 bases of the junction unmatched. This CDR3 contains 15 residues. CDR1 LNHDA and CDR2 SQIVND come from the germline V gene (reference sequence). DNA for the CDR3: TGTGCCAGTAGTTGGGACAGGGGCCTCAACTATGGCTACACCTTC. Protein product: CASSWDRGLNYGYTF.

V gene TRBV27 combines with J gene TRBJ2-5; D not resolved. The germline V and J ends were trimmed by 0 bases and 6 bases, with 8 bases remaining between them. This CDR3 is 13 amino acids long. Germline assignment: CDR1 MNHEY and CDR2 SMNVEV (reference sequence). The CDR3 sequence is CASSLSYLQTQYF. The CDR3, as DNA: TGTGCCAGCAGTTTATCCTATTTGCAGACCCAGTACTTC.

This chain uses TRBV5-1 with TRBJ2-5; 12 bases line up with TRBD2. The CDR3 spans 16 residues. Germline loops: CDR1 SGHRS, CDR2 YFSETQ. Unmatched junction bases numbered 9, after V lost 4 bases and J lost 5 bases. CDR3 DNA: TGCGCCAGCAGCGACTCTAGCGGGAGGGCCGGGGAGACCCAGTACTTC. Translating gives CASSDSSGRAGETQYF.

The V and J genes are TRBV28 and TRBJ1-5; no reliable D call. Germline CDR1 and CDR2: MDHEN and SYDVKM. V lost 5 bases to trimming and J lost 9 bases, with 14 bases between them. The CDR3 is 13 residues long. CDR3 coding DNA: TGTGCCAGCAGTCCCACGAACTCAAGGCCCCAGCATTTT. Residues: CASSPTNSRPQHF.

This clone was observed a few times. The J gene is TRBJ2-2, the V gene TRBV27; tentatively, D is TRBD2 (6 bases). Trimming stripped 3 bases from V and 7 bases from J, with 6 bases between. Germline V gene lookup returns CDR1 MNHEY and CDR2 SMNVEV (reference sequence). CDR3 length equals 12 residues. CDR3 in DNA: TGTGCCAGCAGTTTGGGGGGCGGGGAGCTGTTTTTT. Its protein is CASSLGGGELFF.

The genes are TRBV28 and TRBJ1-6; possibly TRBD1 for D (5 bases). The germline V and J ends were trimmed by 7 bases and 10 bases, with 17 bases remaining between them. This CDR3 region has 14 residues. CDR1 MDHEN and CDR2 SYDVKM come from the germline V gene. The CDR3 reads CASTTLGGNSPLHF. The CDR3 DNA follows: TGTGCCAGCACCACGCTGGGGGGGAACTCACCCCTCCACTTT. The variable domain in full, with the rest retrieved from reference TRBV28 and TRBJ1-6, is DVKVTQSSRYLVKRTGEKVFLECVQDMDHENMFWYRQDPGLGLRLIYFSYDVKMKEKGDIPEGYSVSREKKERFSLILESASTNQTSMYLCASTTLGGNSPLHFGNGTRLTVT.

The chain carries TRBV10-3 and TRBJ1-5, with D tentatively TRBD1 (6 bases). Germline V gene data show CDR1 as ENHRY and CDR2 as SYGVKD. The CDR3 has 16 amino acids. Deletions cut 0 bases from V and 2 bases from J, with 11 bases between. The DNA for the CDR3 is TGTGCCATCAGTGAGTCAGGACAGCTTGGCAATCAGCCCCAGCATTTT. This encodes CAISESGQLGNQPQHF.

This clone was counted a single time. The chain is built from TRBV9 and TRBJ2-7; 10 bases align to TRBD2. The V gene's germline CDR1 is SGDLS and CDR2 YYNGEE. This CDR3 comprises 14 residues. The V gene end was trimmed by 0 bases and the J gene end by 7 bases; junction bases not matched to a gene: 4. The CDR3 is CASSVDGLAEEQYF. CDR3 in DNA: TGTGCCAGCAGCGTAGATGGACTAGCGGAAGAGCAGTACTTC.

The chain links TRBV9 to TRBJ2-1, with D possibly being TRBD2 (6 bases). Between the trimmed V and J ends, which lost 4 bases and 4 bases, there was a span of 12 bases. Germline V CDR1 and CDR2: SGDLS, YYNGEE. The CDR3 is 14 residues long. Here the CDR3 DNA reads TGTGCCAGCAGCTTGGGACTGGAGTACAATGAGCAGTTCTTC. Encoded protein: CASSLGLEYNEQFF. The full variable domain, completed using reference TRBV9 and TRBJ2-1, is DSGVTQTPKHLITATGQRVTLRCSPRSGDLSVYWYQQSLDQGLQFLIQYYNGEERAKGNILERFSAQQFPDLHSELNLSSLELGDSALYFCASSLGLEYNEQFFGPGTRLTVL.

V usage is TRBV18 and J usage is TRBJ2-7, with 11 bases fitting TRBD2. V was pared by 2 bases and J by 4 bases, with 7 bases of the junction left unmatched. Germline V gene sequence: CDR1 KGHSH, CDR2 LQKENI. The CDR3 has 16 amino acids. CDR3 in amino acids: CASSPGLAGGGYEQYF. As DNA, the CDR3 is TGTGCCAGCTCACCAGGTCTAGCGGGAGGTGGGTACGAGCAGTACTTC.

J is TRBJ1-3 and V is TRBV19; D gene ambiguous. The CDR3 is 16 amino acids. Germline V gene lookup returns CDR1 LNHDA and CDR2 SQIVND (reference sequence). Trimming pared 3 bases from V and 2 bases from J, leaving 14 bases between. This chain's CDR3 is CASSIHEGAAGNTIYF. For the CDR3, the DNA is TGTGCCAGTAGTATTCACGAGGGAGCAGCTGGAAACACCATATATTTT.

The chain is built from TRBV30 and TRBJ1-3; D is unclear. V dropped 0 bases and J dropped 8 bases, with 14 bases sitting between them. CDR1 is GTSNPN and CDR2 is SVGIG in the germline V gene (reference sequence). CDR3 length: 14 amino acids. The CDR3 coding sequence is TGTGCCTGGAGTGTCCGGGGTCTTATTGACACCATATATTTT. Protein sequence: CAWSVRGLIDTIYF.

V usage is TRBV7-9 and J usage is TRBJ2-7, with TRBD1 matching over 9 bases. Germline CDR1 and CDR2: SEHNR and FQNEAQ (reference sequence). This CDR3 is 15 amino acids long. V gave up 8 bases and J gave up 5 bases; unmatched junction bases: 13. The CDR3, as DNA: TGTGCCAGCTCAAGGCCCGGGACAGGGATCGACGAGCAGTACTTC. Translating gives CASSRPGTGIDEQYF.